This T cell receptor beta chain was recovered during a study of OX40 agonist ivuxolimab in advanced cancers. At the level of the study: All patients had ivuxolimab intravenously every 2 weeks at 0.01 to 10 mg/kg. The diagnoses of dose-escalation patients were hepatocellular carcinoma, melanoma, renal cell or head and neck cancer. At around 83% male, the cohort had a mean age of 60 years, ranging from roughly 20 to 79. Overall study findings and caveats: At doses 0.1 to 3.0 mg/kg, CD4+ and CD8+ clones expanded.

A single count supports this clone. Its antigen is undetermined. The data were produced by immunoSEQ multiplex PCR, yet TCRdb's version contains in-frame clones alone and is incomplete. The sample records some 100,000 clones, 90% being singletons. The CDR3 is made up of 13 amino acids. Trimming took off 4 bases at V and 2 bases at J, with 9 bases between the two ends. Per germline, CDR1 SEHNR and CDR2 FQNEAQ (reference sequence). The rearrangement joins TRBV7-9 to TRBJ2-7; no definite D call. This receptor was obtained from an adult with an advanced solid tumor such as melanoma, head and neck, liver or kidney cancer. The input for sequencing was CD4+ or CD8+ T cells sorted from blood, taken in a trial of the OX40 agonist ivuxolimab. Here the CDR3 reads CASSSTVTYEQYF. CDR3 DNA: TGTGCCAGCAGCTCGACGGTGACCTACGAGCAGTACTTC.